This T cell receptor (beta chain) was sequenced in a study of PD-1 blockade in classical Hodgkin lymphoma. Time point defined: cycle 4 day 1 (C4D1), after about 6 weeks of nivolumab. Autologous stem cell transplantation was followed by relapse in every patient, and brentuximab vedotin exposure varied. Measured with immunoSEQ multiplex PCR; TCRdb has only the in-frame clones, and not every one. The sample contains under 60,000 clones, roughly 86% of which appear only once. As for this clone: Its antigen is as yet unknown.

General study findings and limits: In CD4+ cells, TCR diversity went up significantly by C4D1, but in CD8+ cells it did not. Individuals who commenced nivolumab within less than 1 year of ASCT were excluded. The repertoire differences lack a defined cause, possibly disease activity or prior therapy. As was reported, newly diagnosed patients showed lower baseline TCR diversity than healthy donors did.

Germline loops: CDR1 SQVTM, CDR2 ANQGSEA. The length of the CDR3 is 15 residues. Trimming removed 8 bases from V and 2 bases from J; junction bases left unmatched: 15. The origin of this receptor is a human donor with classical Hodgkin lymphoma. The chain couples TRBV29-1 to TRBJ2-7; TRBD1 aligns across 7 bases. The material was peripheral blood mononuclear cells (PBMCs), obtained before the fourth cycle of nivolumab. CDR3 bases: TGCAGCCCCGCCCCCACAGGGGTTTCTACCTACGAGCAGTACTTC. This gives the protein CSPAPTGVSTYEQYF.